This T cell receptor beta chain appears in the sequencing data of a study of response to subunit inactivated influenza vaccine (dated by TCRdb to about 2018). Some background on the complete study: Deep quantitative profiling of the T cell receptor repertoire was used in the study to follow responses to a trivalent subunit inactivated influenza vaccine.

Receptor libraries were prepared by RT-PCR. TCRdb lists the instrument as Illumina HiSeq 2500. TCRdb reprocessing: public reads trimmed at Q25 with fastp, clones called with MiXCR, in-frame beta chains kept. Every entry covers one CDR3 protein and lists the most common genes and DNA from its rows. The sample table shows about half a million distinct CDR3 sequences, and roughly 25% are seen once. The ten most abundant clones make up over 1.5% of the sample. With regard to this clonotype: No antigen is known for it. Base quality data are lacking; no much larger clone is found one base away.

Summary of the overall study and its limitations: It was suggested by the authors that each seasonal influenza vaccination may recruit only a limited number of new T cells.

The CDR3 holds 14 amino acids from the cysteine to the phenylalanine. Kept here is only the CDR3 DNA, which spans 42 bases and is read in frame from base 1. Looking up the germline V gene yields CDR1 SGHVS and CDR2 FNYEAQ. The V end loses 1 base and the J end loses 3 bases, and a stretch of 10 bases separates them. Recombination linked TRBV7-6 to TRBJ2-7; 5 matching bases give a weak D call of TRBD1. The sequence derives from a man between 45 and 60 years old who received an inactivated influenza vaccine. Donor details come from another sample of the same person, matched by shared clones. Sequencing used CD4+ T cells sorted from PBMCs, obtained more than 4 days after vaccination. CDR3 reads: CASSLDITGYEQYF. The nucleotide sequence is given as TGTGCCAGCAGCTTAGACATTACAGGCTACGAGCAGTACTTC.